The 20 T cell receptor beta chains in this list originate from one sample, sequenced in a study of blood T cells in healthy people across ages. Then a second PCR, running about 6 to 11 cycles, was carried out with a sample-barcoded 5' primer and a J-beta primer mix. TCRdb redid the calling of the 5' RACE reads with MiXCR, one entry per CDR3 protein. Of over a million distinct CDR3 sequences listed, approximately 43% were seen once; the top ten hold around 4%. Specimen: blood. These receptors came from a woman younger than 30 in good health.

This chain joins TRBV7-9 and TRBJ2-3, with a tentative D call TRBD1 (6 bases). V gave up 4 bases and J gave up 0 bases, with 14 bases separating them. Per germline, CDR1 SEHNR and CDR2 FQNEAQ (reference sequence). The CDR3 length is 16 residues. The CDR3 nucleotides read TGTGCCAGCAGCTCAGGACAGCCGGCTAGCACAGATACGCAGTATTTT. Residues: CASSSGQPASTDTQYF.

The chain combines TRBV27 with TRBJ2-7; 11 bases line up with TRBD1. V was clipped by 4 bases and J by 3 bases; unmatched bases: 11. CDR3 length: 17 residues. CDR1 and CDR2 from the germline V gene are MNHEY and SMNVEV (reference sequence). The CDR3 is CASSSHPQDRGHYEQYF. In DNA form, the CDR3 reads TGTGCCAGCAGTTCCCACCCTCAGGACAGGGGGCACTACGAGCAGTACTTC.

This clonotype was seen a few times. The rearrangement uses TRBV7-2 and TRBJ2-7; 7 positions agree with TRBD2. V was clipped by 5 bases and J by 2 bases; unmatched bases: 9. Germline V gene lookup returns CDR1 SGHTA and CDR2 FQGNSA. The CDR3 covers 15 residues. DNA for the CDR3: TGTGCCAGCAGCGGTCTGGCTAGCGGAGCCTACGAGCAGTACTTC. Residues: CASSGLASGAYEQYF.

The count of this clonotype is one. This chain connects TRBV7-3 to TRBJ2-3; TRBD2 matches at 9 bases. CDR3 size: 18 residues. V was clipped by 2 bases and J by 2 bases; unmatched bases: 11. CDR1 is SGHTA, CDR2 FQGTGA, per germline. CDR3 nucleotide sequence: TGTGCCAGCAGCTTACTGTCTAGCGGGGAATATAACACAGATACGCAGTATTTT. This translates into CASSLLSSGEYNTDTQYF.

This clonotype has just a few counts. The chain has TRBV30 and TRBJ2-3, with no clear D. V was trimmed by 0 bases and J by 4 bases, leaving 5 bases between them. Germline V CDR1 and CDR2: GTSNPN, SVGIG (reference sequence). This CDR3 is built from 12 residues. CDR3 sequence (DNA): TGTGCCTGGAGTGTACAAGCAGATACGCAGTATTTT. Its translation is CAWSVQADTQYF. Full variable domain (outside the CDR3, taken from reference TRBV30 and TRBJ2-3): SQTIHQWPATLVQPVGSPLSLECTVEGTSNPNLYWYRQAAGRGLQLLFYSVGIGQISSEVPQNLSASRPQDRQFILSSKKLLLSDSGFYLCAWSVQADTQYFGPGTRLTVL.

With regard to this clonotype: At one boundary the junction diverges from the germline segment, which might be a read error. This chain joins TRBV7-2 and TRBJ2-1; perhaps TRBD1 as D (6 bases). The CDR3 length is 15 residues. Per germline, CDR1 SGHTA and CDR2 FQGNSA. The DNA of the CDR3 is TGTGCCAGCAGCTCGCAGGGGTCCTCCTACAATGAGCAGCACTTC. Its protein product is CASSSQGSSYNEQHF.

The chain employs TRBV20-1 and TRBJ1-6; D call uncertain. CDR3 length: 17 amino acids. Trimming cost V 3 bases and J 1 base, with 16 bases left between them. The germline V gene has CDR1 DFQATT and CDR2 SNEGSKA (reference sequence). The CDR3 loop reads CSASQRARGSYNSPLHF. The CDR3 region has the DNA TGCAGTGCTAGTCAGCGGGCGCGTGGTTCCTATAATTCACCCCTCCACTTT.

This clonotype turned up a few times. The V and J genes are TRBV11-2 and TRBJ2-3, with D hard to call. Germline V gene sequence: CDR1 SGHAT, CDR2 FQNNGV. There are 13 residues in the CDR3. Trimming shortened V by 6 bases and J by 2 bases, and 9 bases separated the two germline ends. CDR3 nucleotide sequence: TGTGCCAGCAGTGCACCCATCACAGATACGCAGTATTTT. Translation gives CASSAPITDTQYF.

The chain links TRBV20-1 to TRBJ2-2, with no clear D. The length of the CDR3 is 13 residues. V was clipped by 6 bases and J by 5 bases, with 13 bases between them. The germline V gene encodes CDR1 DFQATT and CDR2 SNEGSKA (reference sequence). CDR3 loop: CSARNGWTGELFF. In nucleotides, the CDR3 is TGCAGTGCCCGGAACGGGTGGACCGGGGAGCTGTTTTTT.

The chain links TRBV7-2 to TRBJ2-3, with D tentatively TRBD1 or TRBD2 (6 bases each). Trimming removed 1 base from V and 0 bases from J, with 14 bases in between. Germline lookup yields CDR1 SGHTA and CDR2 FQGNSA. This CDR3 has 17 residues. The CDR3 reads CASSLVGPGASTDTQYF. The CDR3 DNA sequence: TGTGCCAGCAGCTTAGTGGGGCCGGGGGCTAGCACAGATACGCAGTATTTT.

The chain links TRBV2 to TRBJ2-7; 8 nucleotides agree with TRBD2. With 3 bases clipped from V and 4 bases from J, the junction kept 11 bases outside the gene matches. This CDR3 is built from 16 residues. Per the germline V gene, CDR1 is SNHLY and CDR2 is FYNNEI. The CDR3 reads CASSDAIPAGVYEQYF. The CDR3 bases are TGTGCCAGCAGTGACGCTATACCAGCGGGAGTTTACGAGCAGTACTTC.

The chain uses TRBV7-2 and TRBJ2-7; 8 bases agree with TRBD2. The CDR3 covers 15 residues. The germline V gene has CDR1 SGHTA and CDR2 FQGNSA. Trimming cost V 0 bases and J 5 bases; bases outside gene matches: 6. The CDR3 DNA reads as TGTGCCAGCAGCTTAGCGTCCAGCGGGAGTAACGAGCAGTACTTC. It encodes CASSLASSGSNEQYF.

The chain combines TRBV10-3 with TRBJ1-5; D remains unclear. Germline V gives CDR1 ENHRY, CDR2 SYGVKD. The V end was cut by 2 bases, the J end by 2 bases, with 10 bases between. The CDR3 loop spans 15 amino acids. The CDR3, as DNA: TGTGCCATCAGTGAGGGAGAACTCGGCAATCAGCCCCAGCATTTT. It is translated as CAISEGELGNQPQHF.

This chain connects TRBV7-9 to TRBJ2-7; D may be TRBD1 (6 bases). The CDR3 is 15 residues long. Trimming took 5 bases from V and 3 from J, leaving 17 bases between them. Per the germline V gene, CDR1 is SEHNR and CDR2 is FQNEAQ (reference sequence). Here the CDR3 reads CASSGTGTFLYEQYF. CDR3 nucleotides: TGTGCCAGCAGCGGAACCGGGACATTTCTCTACGAGCAGTACTTC.

This clonotype was counted between two and nine times. This chain joins TRBV20-1 and TRBJ2-4; tentative D call: TRBD1 (6 bases). V dropped 5 bases and J dropped 8 bases, with 19 bases sitting between them. The CDR3 contains 14 residues. Germline V gene data show CDR1 as DFQATT and CDR2 as SNEGSKA (reference sequence). The CDR3 nucleotides are TGCAGTGCTGGGGGACACTGGTTCAAGGACATTCAGTACTTC. Translated, it gives CSAGGHWFKDIQYF.

The J gene is TRBJ1-4, the V gene TRBV5-1; 8 positions match TRBD1. The CDR3 has 13 residues. Germline-derived CDR1 and CDR2 are SGHRS and YFSETQ. V trimming: 7 bases; J trimming: 8 bases; junction bases outside the gene matches: 7. The CDR3 nucleotides are TGCGCCAGCGAAACAGGGGGAGAGGAAAAACTGTTTTTT. Translation: CASETGGEEKLFF.

The chain joins TRBV4-3 to TRBJ1-2; 7 bases match TRBD1. The CDR3 sequence is 14 residues long. V was clipped by 4 bases and J by 8 bases; unmatched bases: 10. Germline V gene lookup returns CDR1 LGHNA and CDR2 YSLEER. As DNA, the CDR3 is TGCGCCAGCAGCCTCCTTGACAGGGTAGGAGGCTACACCTTC. Translated, it gives CASSLLDRVGGYTF.

The chain employs TRBV20-1 and TRBJ2-1, with D possibly being TRBD1 (5 bases). V lost 2 bases to trimming and J lost 0 bases, with 14 bases between them. Germline values: CDR1 DFQATT, CDR2 SNEGSKA (reference sequence). The CDR3 runs to 16 residues. CDR3 sequence: CSARYLGGHSYNEQFF. In nucleotides, the CDR3 is TGCAGTGCTAGATACCTGGGCGGACACTCCTACAATGAGCAGTTCTTC.

The V call is TRBV27, the J call TRBJ2-5; D is possibly TRBD2 (5 bases). This CDR3 is built from 14 residues. With 2 bases removed from V and 11 bases from J, the gap between germline ends came to 18 bases. In germline, CDR1 is MNHEY, CDR2 SMNVEV (reference sequence). The DNA for the CDR3 is TGTGCCAGCAGTTTAGGAACTAGAGGTAATGAGCAGTACTTC. Translating gives CASSLGTRGNEQYF.

This chain links TRBV7-9 with TRBJ2-1; 10 bases agree with TRBD2. This CDR3 region has 15 residues. Germline V gives CDR1 SEHNR, CDR2 FQNEAQ (reference sequence). Trimming cost V 4 bases and J 8 bases; bases outside gene matches: 8. The chain's CDR3 is CASSSTSGMGDEQFF. CDR3 in DNA: TGTGCCAGCAGCTCAACTAGCGGGATGGGGGATGAGCAGTTCTTC.